This is a list of T cell receptor beta chains from one sample in a study of blood T cell repertoires in COVID-19. Data came from immunoSEQ multiplex PCR; TCRdb stores just in-frame clones and leaves some out. Among around 250,000 clones listed, more than 85% were seen once. The sequencing sample was made of peripheral blood. These receptors all stem from a man aged 18 to 29 with active or convalescent COVID-19. Both conserved end residues are part of each CDR3. Each record gives: J gene, D gene, CDR3 length, clone size, V gene, CDR3 protein, CDR3 DNA. D genes are given only for firm matches. Clone size is not always given. Where it is, it says once, few, many or a class for expanded clones.

TRBJ2-1 | - | 15 | - | TRBV4-2 | CASSQYYLRGSEQFF | TGTGCCAGCAGCCAATATTATCTTCGGGGGAGCGAGCAGTTCTTC
TRBJ2-5 | - | 13 | once | TRBV12-3/TRBV12-4 | CASSSSDRETQYF | TGTGCCAGCAGTTCTAGCGATAGGGAGACCCAGTACTTC
TRBJ1-3 | TRBD1 | 16 | - | TRBV5-1 | CASSPEGQNSGNTIYF | TGCGCCAGCAGCCCGGAGGGACAGAACTCTGGAAACACCATATATTTT
TRBJ2-5 | - | 16 | - | TRBV3-1/TRBV3-2 | CASSPNPRTQGETQYF | TGTGCCAGCAGCCCCAACCCCAGGACACAGGGAGAGACCCAGTACTTC
TRBJ1-5 | - | 14 | few | TRBV19 | CASIARDSNQPQHF | TGTGCCAGTATCGCTCGAGATAGCAATCAGCCCCAGCATTTT
TRBJ2-6 | TRBD1 | 15 | few | TRBV6-4 | CASSRDREGANVLTF | TGTGCCAGCAGTCGAGACAGGGAAGGGGCCAACGTCCTGACTTTC
TRBJ2-1 | TRBD2 | 15 | - | TRBV2 | CATTTSGTSYNEQFF | TGTGCCACAACGACTAGCGGGACTTCCTACAATGAGCAGTTCTTC
TRBJ1-5 | - | 16 | - | TRBV2 | CASSAGWQGSNQPQHF | TGTGCCAGCAGTGCGGGTTGGCAAGGTAGCAATCAGCCCCAGCATTTT
TRBJ2-3 | TRBD1 | 16 | - | TRBV24-1 | CATSESGTGGPDTQYF | TGTGCCACCAGTGAATCCGGGACAGGGGGCCCAGATACGCAGTATTTT
TRBJ2-2 | TRBD1 | 17 | - | TRBV24-1 | CATSDRSSGGAAGELFF | TGTGCCACCAGTGACCGATCCTCAGGGGGAGCTGCCGGGGAGCTGTTTTTT
TRBJ2-5 | TRBD1 | 13 | once | TRBV29-1 | CSANRGLGETQYF | TGCAGCGCCAACAGGGGGCTTGGAGAGACCCAGTACTTC
TRBJ2-6 | TRBD1 | 18 | - | TRBV4-1 | CASSRGQGPTSGANVLTF | TGCGCCAGCAGCCGCGGACAGGGGCCAACCTCTGGGGCCAACGTCCTGACTTTC
TRBJ1-2 | - | 13 | - | TRBV6-5 | CASRRLIIEGYTF | TGTGCCAGCAGGAGGCTCATTATCGAGGGCTACACCTTC
TRBJ2-7 | TRBD1 | 15 | - | TRBV14 | CASSQEVGTGYEQYF | TGTGCCAGCAGCCAAGAGGTCGGGACAGGGTACGAGCAGTACTTC
TRBJ2-1 | TRBD2 | 17 | - | TRBV7-2 | CASSLVSTSGTHNEQFF | TGTGCCAGCAGCTTAGTTTCGACTAGCGGGACCCACAATGAGCAGTTCTTC
TRBJ1-6 | - | 15 | - | TRBV20-1 | CSASVSRGLNSPLHF | TGCAGTGCTAGTGTGAGCCGGGGATTAAATTCACCCCTCCACTTT
TRBJ2-3 | - | 15 | - | TRBV11-2 | CASSLIGGATDTQYF | TGTGCCAGCAGCTTAATTGGGGGGGCCACAGATACGCAGTATTTT
TRBJ2-2 | TRBD2 | 15 | - | TRBV18 | CASSLAGREHRELFF | TGTGCCAGCTCGCTAGCGGGACGAGAGCACCGGGAGCTGTTTTTT
TRBJ2-1 | - | 14 | - | TRBV27 | CASSLRRVYNEQFF | TGTGCCAGCAGTCTTAGGAGGGTCTACAATGAGCAGTTCTTC
TRBJ1-4 | - | 15 | - | TRBV6-1 | CASSDSQGLDEKLFF | TGTGCCAGCAGTGATAGCCAGGGGTTAGATGAAAAACTGTTTTTT
TRBJ1-5 | TRBD1 | 13 | few | TRBV12-3/TRBV12-4 | CASSGQAVGPQHF | TGTGCCAGCAGCGGACAGGCCGTAGGACCCCAGCATTTT
TRBJ1-2 | - | 11 | - | TRBV9 | CASSQNYGYTF | TGTGCCAGCAGCCAAAACTATGGCTACACCTTC
TRBJ2-7 | - | 12 | - | TRBV2 | CASSETPYEQYF | TGTGCCAGCAGTGAAACTCCCTACGAGCAGTACTTC
TRBJ2-1 | TRBD2 | 14 | - | TRBV10-2 | CASSGSGGYNEQFF | TGCGCCAGCAGTGGAAGCGGGGGGTACAATGAGCAGTTCTTC
TRBJ2-2 | - | 14 | - | TRBV19 | CASSYFIPTGELFF | TGTGCCAGTAGCTATTTCATTCCCACCGGGGAGCTGTTTTTT
TRBJ1-2 | - | 13 | - | TRBV6-2/TRBV6-3 | CASSYDGGNGYTF | TGTGCCAGCAGTTACGACGGGGGTAATGGCTACACCTTC
TRBJ2-5 | - | 11 | - | TRBV5-6 | CASSLSETQYF | TGTGCCAGCAGCCTATCAGAGACCCAGTACTTC
TRBJ2-7 | TRBD1 | 14 | - | TRBV6-1 | CASSELGQGYEQYF | TGTGCCAGCAGTGAATTGGGACAGGGGTACGAGCAGTACTTC
TRBJ2-2 | - | 12 | once | TRBV29-1 | CSVMRGSRELFF | TGCAGCGTAATGAGGGGGTCCCGGGAGCTGTTTTTT